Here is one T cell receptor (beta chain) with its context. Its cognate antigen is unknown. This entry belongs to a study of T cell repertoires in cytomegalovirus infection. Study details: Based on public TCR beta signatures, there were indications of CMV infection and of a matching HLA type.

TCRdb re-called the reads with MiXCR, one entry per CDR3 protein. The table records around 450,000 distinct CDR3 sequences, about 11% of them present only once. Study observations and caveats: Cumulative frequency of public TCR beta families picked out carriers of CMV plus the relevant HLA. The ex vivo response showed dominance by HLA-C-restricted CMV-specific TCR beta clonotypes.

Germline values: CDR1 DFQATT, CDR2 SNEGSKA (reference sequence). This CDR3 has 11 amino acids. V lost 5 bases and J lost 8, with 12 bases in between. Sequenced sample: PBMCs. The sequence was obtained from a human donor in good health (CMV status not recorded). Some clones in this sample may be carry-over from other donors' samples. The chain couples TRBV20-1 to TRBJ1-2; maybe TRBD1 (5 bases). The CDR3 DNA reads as TGCAGTGCTGAGTACCGGGGGGGCTACACCTTC. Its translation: CSAEYRGGYTF.